This paragraph reports one TCR beta chain. Which antigen it targets is not known. One base away there is no much larger clone; base qualities are not given. The data were taken from a study of cytotoxic CD8 clonotypes in ibrutinib-treated CLL (TCRdb year 2021). Regarding the complete study: In this cohort, some 16 patients were treatment-naive and fewer than 13 were relapsed/refractory, while about 17 had unmutated IGHV. Longitudinal samples were available for about 30% of the roughly 86 trial participants. Samples at response were collected after a median of about twelve months of treatment, with a range of about 6 to 40 months. Partial responses were observed in 24 patients and complete responses in 2; after a median follow-up of around 64 months, remission was maintained in 14 patients and progression was observed in 12. Cryopreserved peripheral blood mononuclear cells were collected at three points: before therapy, at response, and at either sustained remission or disease progression. Patients were still on ibrutinib when every remission and progressive disease sample was collected. On average, each sample yielded 255,043 productive templates and tens of thousands of productive rearrangements. General findings and caveats noted by the study authors: Sustained-remission and progressing patients did not have matched sampling times, and lymph node repertoires were not examined. Baseline clonality exceeded that of age-matched healthy donors and correlated strongly with circulating CD8+ T-cell counts. Clonality rose at ibrutinib response, remained stable during sustained remission, and dropped back toward baseline at progression. Public clonotypes were rare and either contracted or stayed stable during treatment, and the rise in clonality at ibrutinib response reflected the expansion of private clonotypes.

The intended sense of this specimen's time point label: approximately 25 months on ibrutinib. For TCR beta library preparation, 1.5 to 2.5 micrograms of genomic DNA was extracted from cryopreserved PBMCs. Longitudinal blood samples from CLL patients on ibrutinib monotherapy were analyzed using high-throughput TCR beta sequencing. The patients took part in an open-label, single-center phase 2 trial of ibrutinib monotherapy. The goal of deep resolution MiSeq sequencing was a depth between 1 in 1 million and 1 in 200,000 T cells, and coverage averaged 10x per clonotype. The immunoSEQ hsTCRB Kit was used to generate the TCR beta libraries. The published analysis was carried out like this. Data were analyzed with ImmunoSEQ Data Assistant and ImmunoSEQ Analyzer, with V, D and J genes assigned per IMGT definitions. Clonality, with values ranging from 0 to 1, was calculated as one minus the normalized Shannon entropy of productive rearrangement frequencies. Public clonotype analysis was restricted to overrepresented clonotypes comprising at least 0.05% of each patient's repertoire. Roughly 13 repertoires from age-matched healthy donors, obtained from immuneACCESS, served as clonality controls. TCRdb mirrors the immuneACCESS table, restricted to in-frame sequences. Some clones are absent from its copies; in checked studies, under half trace to an unresolved V gene, and the reason for the others is unknown. The V and J calls and clone size come from that table; D and trimming were worked out from the DNA. The sample yields roughly 250,000 clones; 60% to 75% were counted once. The top ten clonotypes cover 15% to 19% of the sample.

The CDR3 goes from the cysteine to the phenylalanine over 14 residues. Kept here is only the CDR3 DNA, which spans 42 bases and is read in frame from base 1. According to the germline V gene, CDR1 reads SGHRS and CDR2 reads YFSETQ. Between the V and J ends, shortened by 0 bases and 5 bases respectively, the junction contains 9 bases. This receptor was identified in a human donor with chronic lymphocytic leukemia. The chain uses TRBV5-1 and TRBJ2-1; too little of a D gene remains to name it. This sample comprised PBMCs, obtained after 24 months of ibrutinib treatment. The CDR3 is CASSLGPSDNEQFF. The bases are TGCGCCAGCAGCTTGGGACCTTCCGACAATGAGCAGTTCTTC.